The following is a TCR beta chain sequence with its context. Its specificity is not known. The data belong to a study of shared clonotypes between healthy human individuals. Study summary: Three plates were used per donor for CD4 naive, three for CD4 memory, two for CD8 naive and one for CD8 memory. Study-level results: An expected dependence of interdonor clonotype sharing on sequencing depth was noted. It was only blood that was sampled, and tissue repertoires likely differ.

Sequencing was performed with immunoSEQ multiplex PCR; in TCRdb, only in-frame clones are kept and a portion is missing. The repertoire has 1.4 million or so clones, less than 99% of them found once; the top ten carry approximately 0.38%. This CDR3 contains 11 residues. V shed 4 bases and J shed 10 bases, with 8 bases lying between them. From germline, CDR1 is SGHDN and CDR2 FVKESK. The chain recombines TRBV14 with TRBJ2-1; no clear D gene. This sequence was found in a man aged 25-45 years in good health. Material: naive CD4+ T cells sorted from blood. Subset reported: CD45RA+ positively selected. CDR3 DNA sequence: TGTGCCAGCAGCCCGGGCGGCGAGCAGTTCTTC. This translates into CASSPGGEQFF.